The clone carrying this T cell receptor beta chain was detected only a few times. How the authors handled the data: Scientists estimated how many nucleated cells there were by amplifying reference gene primers. Sequencing was performed with immunoSEQ multiplex PCR; in TCRdb, only in-frame clones are kept and a portion is missing. Clone size and V and J calls were adopted from that table, with D and trimming inferred from the DNA. The table has roughly 190,000 clones, 86% seen once. The data belong to a study of blood T cell repertoires in COVID-19. Across the study: Sites in the United States, Italy and Spain provided acute and convalescent COVID-19 samples.

Trimming took 3 bases from V and 5 from J, leaving 7 bases between them. Per germline, CDR1 LNHDA and CDR2 SQIVND (reference sequence). This CDR3 spans 12 amino acids. Sequencing input: peripheral blood. The V call is TRBV19, the J call TRBJ1-2, with D unresolved. The sequence came from a man between 65 and 85 years old with acute or convalescent COVID-19. CDR3 coding DNA: TGTGCCAGTAGTATTGGAGAGTATGGCTACACCTTC. Translating it yields CASSIGEYGYTF. The entire variable domain, with the rest obtained from reference TRBV19 and TRBJ1-2, is as follows: DGGITQSPKYLFRKEGQNVTLSCEQNLNHDAMYWYRQDPGQGLRLIYYSQIVNDFQKGDIAEGYSVSREKKESFPLTVTSAQKNPTAFYLCASSIGEYGYTFGSGTRLTVV.